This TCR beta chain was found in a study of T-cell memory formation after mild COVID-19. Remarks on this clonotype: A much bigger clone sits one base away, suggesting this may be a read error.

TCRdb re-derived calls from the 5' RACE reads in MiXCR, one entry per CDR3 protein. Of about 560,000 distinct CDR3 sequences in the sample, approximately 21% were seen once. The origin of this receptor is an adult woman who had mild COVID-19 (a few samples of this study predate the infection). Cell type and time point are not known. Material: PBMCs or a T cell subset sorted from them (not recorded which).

The CDR3 spells CASSLFSVGYEQYF. The DNA for the CDR3 is TGTGCCAGCAGCTTATTCAGCGTGGGATACGAGCAGTACTTC. The V call is TRBV7-3, the J call TRBJ2-7; unclear D gene. The V and J ends lost 2 bases and 4 bases respectively, with 12 bases between them. The CDR3 sequence is 14 residues long. Germline loops: CDR1 SGHTA, CDR2 FQGTGA. Drawing the rest from reference TRBV7-3 and TRBJ2-7, the complete variable domain is GAGVSQTPSNKVTEKGKYVELRCDPISGHTALYWYRQSLGQGPEFLIYFQGTGAADDSGLPNDRFFAVRPEGSVSTLKIQRTERGDSAVYLCASSLFSVGYEQYFGPGTRLTVT.